One and the same sample provided the 15 T cell receptor beta chains below, sequenced in a study of cytomegalovirus exposure and HLA in healthy donors. The PCR employed 60 Vbeta primers together with 13 Jbeta primers. Sequenced by immunoSEQ multiplex PCR; TCRdb stores in-frame clones only, minus some. The sample lists 150,000 to 200,000 clones, around 80% occurring once. The sequenced sample consisted of PBMCs. These TCRs come from a young man in good health and CMV-seropositive.

Only a few counts were recorded for this clone. The chain combines TRBV14 with TRBJ2-2, with 9 bases lining up with TRBD1. The CDR3 totals 15 residues. With V trimmed by 3 bases and J by 1 base, 0 bases remained unmatched. Per the germline V gene, CDR1 is SGHDN and CDR2 is FVKESK. The CDR3 DNA is TGTGCCAGCAGCCAGGGACAGGGGAACACCGGGGAGCTGTTTTTT. Its translation is CASSQGQGNTGELFF. The complete variable domain, with remaining parts taken from reference TRBV14 and TRBJ2-2, reads EAGVTQFPSHSVIEKGQTVTLRCDPISGHDNLYWYRRVMGKEIKFLLHFVKESKQDESGMPNNRFLAERTGGTYSTLKVQPAELEDSGVYFCASSQGQGNTGELFFGEGSRLTVL.

The chain joins TRBV25-1 to TRBJ2-7, with 8 bases matching TRBD2. The trim removed 1 base at V and 11 bases at J, leaving 10 bases unmatched. The CDR3 is 14 residues long. Per germline, CDR1 MGHDK and CDR2 SYGVNS. The CDR3 protein is CASSESGGRGTEYF. Here the CDR3 DNA reads TGTGCCAGCAGTGAATCGGGGGGGCGCGGGACGGAGTACTTC.

The rearrangement uses TRBV28 and TRBJ1-2, with D perhaps matching TRBD1 (5 bases). This CDR3 contains 14 residues. Germline lookup yields CDR1 MDHEN and CDR2 SYDVKM. Trimming stripped 6 bases from V and 2 bases from J, with 13 bases between. The chain's CDR3 is CASSRQKGNYGYTF. The CDR3 DNA follows: TGTGCCAGCAGCCGACAGAAAGGCAACTATGGCTACACCTTC.

This chain uses TRBV9 with TRBJ2-7; 9 bases are shared with TRBD1. The germline gives CDR1 SGDLS, CDR2 YYNGEE. V lost 3 bases, J lost 0 bases, and 13 bases stayed unmatched. CDR3 length: 18 residues. CDR3 nucleotide sequence: TGTGCCAGCAGCGAAGGGACAGGGTTACGGCAGAGCTCCTACGAGCAGTACTTC. It specifies CASSEGTGLRQSSYEQYF.

The rearrangement links TRBV5-6 to TRBJ1-2, with D possibly matching TRBD1 (5 bases). The CDR3 contains 17 residues. V shed 0 bases and J shed 1 base, with 16 bases lying between them. Germline CDR1 is SGHDT and CDR2 is YYEEEE. CDR3 protein: CASSLGGVGAYNYGYTF. The CDR3 DNA reads as TGTGCCAGCAGCTTGGGGGGGGTCGGGGCGTATAACTATGGCTACACCTTC.

In regard to this clone: One junction end does not reproduce the germline sequence, and a read error may be involved. Other nucleotide sequences in the sample specify the same CDR3. The chain uses TRBV4-1 and TRBJ2-3, with TRBD2 as a possible D gene (6 bases). The germline CDR1 and CDR2 sequences are MGHRA and YSYEKL. The CDR3 covers 13 residues. The CDR3 sequence: CASSPQPGDTQYF. DNA for the CDR3: TGCGCCAGCAGCCCCCAACCGGGAGATACGCAGTACTTT.

The chain couples TRBV11-3 to TRBJ1-2, with D perhaps matching TRBD1 (6 bases). Looked up from germline, CDR1 is SGHNT and CDR2 is YENEEA. The CDR3 spans 13 residues. The V and J ends lost 6 bases and 7 bases respectively, with 15 bases between them. The CDR3 sequence is CASSPTGMGGYTF. The CDR3 DNA is TGTGCCAGCAGTCCAACAGGGATGGGTGGCTACACCTTC. The whole variable domain, filled in from reference TRBV11-3 and TRBJ1-2, reads EAGVVQSPRYKIIEKKQPVAFWCNPISGHNTLYWYLQNLGQGPELLIRYENEEAVDDSQLPKDRFSAERLKGVDSTLKIQPAELGDSAVYLCASSPTGMGGYTFGSGTRLTVV.

This clone occurred a few times. The chain recombines TRBV7-9 with TRBJ1-2; 7 bases map to TRBD1. Germline trimming cut 5 bases from V and 5 bases from J; bases unmatched to any gene: 8. Per the germline V gene, CDR1 is SEHNR and CDR2 is FQNEAQ (reference sequence). The CDR3 contains 14 residues. CDR3 coding DNA: TGTGCCAGCAGCGAGCCGGGACAGCTGTATGGCTACACCTTC. Its protein is CASSEPGQLYGYTF.

The chain carries TRBV6-5 and TRBJ1-3, with D maybe TRBD1 (5 bases). V dropped 6 bases and J dropped 2 bases, with 14 bases sitting between them. Germline V lookup: CDR1 MNHEY, CDR2 SVGAGI. CDR3 length: 15 residues. Written as DNA, the CDR3 is TGTGCCAGCAGGTCCCCGGACAACGCTGGAAACACCATATATTTT. Its translation is CASRSPDNAGNTIYF.

The rearrangement uses TRBV13 and TRBJ2-3; 9 bases fit TRBD2. CDR1 and CDR2 (germline): PRHDT, FYEKMQ (reference sequence). V gave up 3 bases and J gave up 2 bases; unmatched junction bases: 3. This CDR3 has 15 amino acids. The DNA of the CDR3 is TGTGCCAGCAGCTTCCGACTAGCGGTCACAGATACGCAGTATTTT. Its protein is CASSFRLAVTDTQYF.

The chain combines TRBV6-5 with TRBJ2-7; 14 bases fit TRBD2. CDR1 is MNHEY, CDR2 SVGAGI, per germline. The CDR3 is 15 amino acids. Written as DNA, the CDR3 is TGTGTCACTCGACTAGCGGGAGGGAGCTCCTACGAGCAGTACTTC. The encoded protein is CVTRLAGGSSYEQYF.

The chain couples TRBV4-1 to TRBJ1-1; D is unresolved. This CDR3 is 15 amino acids long. Germline V gives CDR1 MGHRA, CDR2 YSYEKL. The ends were cut back, 0 bases at V and 0 bases at J, with 8 bases in the middle. CDR3: CASSQDEGMNTEAFF. CDR3 DNA sequence: TGCGCCAGCAGCCAAGATGAGGGAATGAACACTGAAGCTTTCTTT.

The V call is TRBV9, the J call TRBJ2-7; D gene unclear. CDR1 and CDR2 (germline): SGDLS, YYNGEE. Trimming stripped 0 bases from V and 6 bases from J, with 10 bases between. This CDR3 is 13 amino acids long. In DNA form, the CDR3 reads TGTGCCAGCAGCGTAGTTGAGGCTGGCGAGCAGTACTTC. Its protein product is CASSVVEAGEQYF.

The V gene is TRBV19, the J gene TRBJ2-7; 8 nucleotides agree with TRBD1. The CDR3 covers 16 residues. The germline CDR1 and CDR2 sequences are LNHDA and SQIVND (reference sequence). After removal of 5 bases from V and 5 bases from J, the junction contained 14 bases not matched to a gene. The CDR3 sequence is CASSSRSTGAGNEQYF. The DNA of the CDR3 is TGTGCCAGTAGTTCACGTTCGACAGGGGCGGGTAACGAGCAGTACTTC.

This clone appeared a few times. The V call is TRBV7-2, the J call TRBJ2-3, with D tentatively TRBD2 (5 bases). Trimming pared 0 bases from V and 7 bases from J, leaving 11 bases between. Germline CDR1 reads SGHTA; CDR2 reads FQGNSA. The CDR3 has 14 residues. The CDR3 is CASSLARNGNTQYF. DNA for the CDR3: TGTGCCAGCAGCTTAGCGCGGAACGGGAATACGCAGTATTTT.